Listed below are T cell receptor beta chains from one sample, sequenced in a study of CD8+ T cells in alopecia areata. Using immunoSEQ multiplex PCR, the repertoire was profiled, and TCRdb retains in-frame clones only, with some absent. In the table there are 200,000 to 250,000 clones, around 62% of which are singletons. The specimen comprised CD4+ T cells sorted from blood, sampled at week 0. The source of these receptors is a human donor with alopecia areata. Both conserved end residues are part of each CDR3. Fields, in order: J gene, V gene, clone size, D gene, CDR3 protein, CDR3 DNA. A D gene is named only where the DNA matches it firmly. Clone size is not always given. Where it is, it says once, few, many or a class for expanded clones.

TRBJ2-2,TRBV6-5,few,TRBD1,CASTGTGGTGELFF,TGTGCCAGCACCGGGACAGGGGGCACCGGGGAGCTGTTTTTT
TRBJ1-2,TRBV30,-,-,CACSLPGTTGYTF,TGTGCCTGCAGCCTTCCCGGGACAACTGGCTACACCTTC
TRBJ2-4,TRBV30,-,-,CAWSSGAKNIQYF,TGTGCCTGGAGTTCTGGAGCCAAAAACATTCAGTACTTC
TRBJ1-1,TRBV5-6,-,-,CASSSPGRSNTEAFF,TGTGCCAGCAGCTCCCCGGGACGGTCGAACACTGAAGCTTTCTTT
TRBJ1-1,TRBV19,few,-,CASSYIRGNTEAFF,TGTGCCAGTAGTTATATCCGGGGGAACACTGAAGCTTTCTTT
TRBJ2-7,TRBV7-9,-,-,CASSPSAWGRERHYEQYF,TGTGCCAGCAGCCCTAGCGCGTGGGGCAGGGAGAGACACTACGAGCAGTACTTC
TRBJ1-1,TRBV27,-,-,CASTSGTEAFF,TGTGCCAGCACCTCGGGGACTGAAGCTTTCTTT
TRBJ1-2,TRBV5-1,-,-,CASSLEAGYGYTF,TGCGCCAGCAGCTTGGAGGCAGGCTATGGCTACACCTTC
TRBJ1-3,TRBV27,-,TRBD1,CASSPAIQGQGSSGNTIYF,TGTGCCAGCAGTCCCGCCATACAGGGGCAAGGCAGCTCTGGAAACACCATATATTTT
TRBJ1-2,TRBV9,once,-,CASSPPTAPGDYGYTF,TGTGCCAGCAGCCCCCCGACAGCTCCCGGGGACTATGGCTACACCTTC
TRBJ1-2,TRBV7-9,-,-,CASSPWASANYGYTF,TGTGCCAGCAGCCCCTGGGCCAGCGCGAACTATGGCTACACCTTC
TRBJ2-1,TRBV7-9,few,TRBD1,CASSPPGDRGLRNEQFF,TGTGCCAGCAGCCCCCCAGGGGACAGGGGGCTTCGGAATGAGCAGTTCTTC
TRBJ1-1,TRBV6-5,-,-,CASSPTGRRNTEAFF,TGTGCCAGCAGCCCTACCGGCCGGAGAAACACTGAAGCTTTCTTT
TRBJ2-1,TRBV5-4,few,TRBD2,CASSGGTSRGEQFF,TGTGCCAGCAGCGGAGGGACTAGTCGTGGTGAGCAGTTCTTC
TRBJ1-5,TRBV15,-,-,CATSRAGGNQPQHF,TGTGCCACCAGCAGAGCCGGGGGAAATCAGCCCCAGCATTTT
TRBJ1-5,TRBV4-1,-,-,CASSQGLSGGEEPQHF,TGCGCCAGCAGCCAAGGGCTATCGGGGGGCGAGGAGCCCCAGCATTTT
TRBJ1-1,TRBV2,-,TRBD1,CASSLTGDRAFF,TGTGCCAGCAGCCTGACAGGGGATAGGGCTTTCTTT
TRBJ1-6,TRBV19,once,TRBD1,CASSNRGSYNSPLHF,TGTGCCAGTAGTAACAGGGGCTCCTATAATTCACCCCTCCACTTT
TRBJ1-2,TRBV7-9,-,-,CASSLAVGFGYTF,TGTGCCAGCAGCTTAGCGGTTGGGTTTGGCTACACCTTC
TRBJ1-1,TRBV29-1,-,-,CSVATQGRTEAFF,TGCAGCGTTGCTACTCAGGGGCGTACTGAAGCTTTCTTT
TRBJ2-5,TRBV29-1,many,TRBD1,CSARTGEETQYF,TGCAGCGCTCGGACAGGGGAAGAGACCCAGTACTTC